This TCR beta chain emerged from a study of blood T cells in healthy people across ages (dated by TCRdb to between 2014 and 2016). Some background on the complete study: In model experiments, template switching captured roughly one uniquely barcoded TCR beta cDNA molecule for every two T cells. To track age-related changes in TCR beta repertoire diversity, the study relied on deep sequencing normalized with unique cDNA molecular identifiers. The donors were divided into four age groups: young (average approximately 17 years), middle-aged (about 39), aged (about 62) and long-lived (around 87). To avoid experimental bias, donors of different ages were distributed randomly across sequencing lanes. For two donors (one aged 18 to 29 and one aged 80 or older), the study analyzed two additional independent replicas of 1 million unique cDNA reads from the same blood draw.

A note on this clonotype: Its cognate antigen has yet to be identified. The record has no base qualities; no much larger clone is one base away.

Paper-wide results and their limitations: Estimates of total diversity based on one million sequenced T cells were regarded as lower bounds and as underestimates. Compared with the aged group, more naive CD4+ T cells, fewer expanded clones and increased TCR diversity were shown by the long-lived group, suggesting age selection. Because profiling used bulk unsorted PBMCs, naive and antigen-experienced compartments could not be compared conclusively. The CMV infection status of donors was not known, potentially confounding age-related changes in expanded clonotypes. Observed TCR beta diversity correlated strongly with the percentage of naive T cells measured by flow cytometry. As age increased, observed TCR beta diversity per million T cells dropped in a roughly linear way, and a significant reduction was already evident by age 40.

The CDR3 runs 16 residues from the cysteine to the phenylalanine. Solely the CDR3 DNA is kept, with 48 bases framed from the first base. V gives up 8 bases and J gives up 0 bases, and the segment between their germline ends measures 19 bases. From a lookup of the germline V gene, CDR1 and CDR2 are SNHLY and FYNNEI. Receptors were amplified or captured by 5' RACE. The reads were generated on an Illumina HiSeq 2500. A second PCR of 7 to 11 cycles was performed with a sample-barcoded 5' primer and a J-beta primer mix. Each TCR beta cDNA molecule received a unique molecular identifier from a template-switch 5' adaptor carrying 12 random nucleotides. Each sample yielded at least 2.5 million CDR3-containing paired-end reads. First-strand cDNA synthesis was performed from all RNA using the Mint cDNA synthesis kit, with priming by a TRBC-specific oligonucleotide. Following uracil-DNA glycosylase treatment, a first 18-cycle PCR with universal primers M1SS and BC2_uni_R was performed on all cDNA. In the source study's methods: Normalization of each sample was performed by random selection of 1 million high-quality reads, each carrying a distinct molecular identifier. Instead of being binned into consensus sequences, reads with shared molecular identifiers were discarded. MiTCR, with a Q25 quality threshold and the strictest error-elimination algorithm, was used for CDR3 identification, clonotype clustering and error correction. Lower-bound total TCR beta diversity was estimated with a nonparametric unseen species model using Euler transformation. The raw public reads went through TCRdb reprocessing: fastp at Q25, MiXCR clone calling, in-frame beta chains kept. One record per CDR3 amino acid sequence lists the most common genes and DNA. The V and J calls come from TCRdb's annotation, not from the publication. The sample records around 1.5 million distinct CDR3 sequences, 35% to 45% of which are singletons. The ten largest clones add up to approximately 7.9% of the sample.

The roughly 42 donors, aged about 6 to 95 years, were systemically healthy Caucasian individuals from Russia. Around 10 milliliters of peripheral blood were collected from each donor into EDTA-treated Vacutainer tubes. PBMCs were isolated by Ficoll-Paque density-gradient centrifugation, with at least 7 million obtained per sample. Total RNA was extracted from PBMCs with Trizol reagent, with at least 5.5 micrograms obtained per sample. For every donor, an aliquot of PBMCs went through flow cytometry to measure the percentages of naive CD45RAhigh/CD27high T cells. The chain employs TRBV2 and TRBJ1-1, with the D gene not clear enough to name. The material sequenced was blood. The clonotype comes from a young woman in good health. The DNA sequence is given as TGTGCCAGCGGTAAGGAAAACCTAAACATGAACACTGAAGCTTTCTTT. The encoded protein is CASGKENLNMNTEAFF.